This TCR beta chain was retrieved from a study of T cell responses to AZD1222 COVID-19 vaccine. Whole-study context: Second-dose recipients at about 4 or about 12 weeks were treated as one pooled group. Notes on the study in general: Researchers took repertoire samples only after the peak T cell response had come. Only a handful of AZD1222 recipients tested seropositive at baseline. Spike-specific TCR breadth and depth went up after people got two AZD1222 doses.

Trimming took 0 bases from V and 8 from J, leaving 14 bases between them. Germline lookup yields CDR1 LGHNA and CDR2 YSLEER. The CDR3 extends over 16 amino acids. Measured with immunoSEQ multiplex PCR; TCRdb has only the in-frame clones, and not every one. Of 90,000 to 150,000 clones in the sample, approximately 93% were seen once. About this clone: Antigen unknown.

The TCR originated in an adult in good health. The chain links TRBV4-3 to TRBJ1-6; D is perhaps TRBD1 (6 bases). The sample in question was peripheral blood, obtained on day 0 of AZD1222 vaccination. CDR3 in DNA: TGCGCCAGCAGCCAAGATCCGGCAGGGGCCGATTCACCCCTCCACTTT. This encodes CASSQDPAGADSPLHF.